Reported below is one TCR beta chain. This sample stems from a study of blood T cell repertoires in COVID-19. J gave up 1 base and V 3 bases, and 18 bases lay outside the gene matches. CDR1 is LNHDA and CDR2 is SQIVND in the germline V gene (reference sequence). CDR3 length: 21 amino acids. Profiling relied on immunoSEQ multiplex PCR, and the TCRdb table lists in-frame clones only, not all of them. The sample has tens of thousands of clones, roughly 90% seen once. The rearrangement links TRBV19 to TRBJ2-2; 9 bases fit TRBD1. This clonotype originated in a woman aged 80 or over with active or convalescent COVID-19. The sample consisted of peripheral blood. The CDR3 region is CASSIRPGQGRPGLNTGELFF. The CDR3 region has the DNA TGTGCCAGTAGTATCCGCCCGGGACAGGGCAGACCCGGCTTGAACACCGGGGAGCTGTTTTTT.